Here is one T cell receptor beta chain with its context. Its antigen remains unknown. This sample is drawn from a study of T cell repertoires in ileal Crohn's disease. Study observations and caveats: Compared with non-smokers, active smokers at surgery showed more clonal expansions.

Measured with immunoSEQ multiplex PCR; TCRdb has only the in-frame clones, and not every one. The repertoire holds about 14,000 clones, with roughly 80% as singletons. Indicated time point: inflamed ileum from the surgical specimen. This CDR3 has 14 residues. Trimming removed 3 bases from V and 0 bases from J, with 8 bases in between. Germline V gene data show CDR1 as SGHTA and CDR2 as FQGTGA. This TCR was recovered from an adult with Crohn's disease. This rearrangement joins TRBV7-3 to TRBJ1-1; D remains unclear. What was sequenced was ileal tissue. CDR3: CASSFGEMNTEAFF. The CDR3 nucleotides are TGTGCCAGCAGCTTCGGGGAGATGAACACTGAAGCTTTCTTT.